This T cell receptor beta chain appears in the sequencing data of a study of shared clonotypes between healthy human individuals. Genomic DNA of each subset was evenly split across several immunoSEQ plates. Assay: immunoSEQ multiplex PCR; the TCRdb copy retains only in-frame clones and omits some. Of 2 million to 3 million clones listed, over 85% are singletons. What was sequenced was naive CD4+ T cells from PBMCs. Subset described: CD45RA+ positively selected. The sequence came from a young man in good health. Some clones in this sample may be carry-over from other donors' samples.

The DNA of the CDR3 is TGTGCCAGCAGCCCGGCCCCTAGCGGGACCTACACCGGGGAGCTGTTTTTT. Translation: CASSPAPSGTYTGELFF. The chain uses TRBV7-6 and TRBJ2-2; TRBD2 aligns across 9 bases. Germline V lookup: CDR1 SGHVS, CDR2 FNYEAQ. This CDR3 is built from 17 residues. With V trimmed by 5 bases and J by 3 bases, 10 bases remained unmatched.